The present TCR beta chain was sequenced within a study of spatial heterogeneity in lung cancer. The study's findings and limits: Higher tumor mutation counts went along with higher counts of expanded intratumoral alpha and beta TCRs.

Time point noted: sample taken at primary tumor resection. CDR1 is LNHDA and CDR2 is SQIVND in the germline V gene (reference sequence). V shed 8 bases and J 7 bases; nucleotides not matched to a gene: 11. CDR3 length: 14 amino acids. Each CDR3 protein is one row after TCRdb ran MiXCR on the 5' RACE reads. The data show 3,000 to 3,500 distinct CDR3 sequences, roughly 13% seen once. This clonotype is deemed medium-sized. The antigen is not known. The rearrangement uses TRBV19 and TRBJ2-1, with 7 bases lining up with TRBD1. The origin of this receptor is a female donor with early-stage non-small cell lung cancer. Sequences were derived from lung tumor tissue, sampled at surgery. CDR3 region: CASGGQERGNEQFF. CDR3 in DNA: TGTGCCAGTGGCGGACAGGAACGGGGAAATGAGCAGTTCTTC.